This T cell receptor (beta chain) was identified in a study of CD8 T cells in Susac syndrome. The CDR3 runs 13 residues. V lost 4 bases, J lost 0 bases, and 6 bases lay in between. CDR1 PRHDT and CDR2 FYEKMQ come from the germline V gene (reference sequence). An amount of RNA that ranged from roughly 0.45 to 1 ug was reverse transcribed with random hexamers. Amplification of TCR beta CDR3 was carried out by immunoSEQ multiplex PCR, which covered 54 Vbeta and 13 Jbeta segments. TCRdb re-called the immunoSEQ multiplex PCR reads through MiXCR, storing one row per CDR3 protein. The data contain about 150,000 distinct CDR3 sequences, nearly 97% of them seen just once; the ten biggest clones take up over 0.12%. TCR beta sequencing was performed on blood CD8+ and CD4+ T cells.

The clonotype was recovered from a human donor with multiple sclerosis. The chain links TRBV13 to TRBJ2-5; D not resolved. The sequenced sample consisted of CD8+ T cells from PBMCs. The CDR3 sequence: CASSSTYQETQYF. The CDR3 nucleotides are TGTGCCAGCAGCTCCACCTACCAAGAGACCCAGTACTTC.